The clone carrying this T cell receptor beta chain has a handful of counts. Its specificity is not known. The sample is drawn from a study of post-analysis software for immune sequencing data. TCR beta libraries were prepared from cDNA with unique molecular identifiers. Each CDR3 protein gets one entry after TCRdb re-called the PCR reads with MiXCR. The sample holds roughly 580,000 distinct CDR3 sequences, around 40% seen once. The V end was cut by 2 bases, the J end by 0 bases, with 8 bases between. The CDR3 covers 14 residues. Germline V gene data show CDR1 as PRHDT and CDR2 as FYEKMQ (reference sequence). Study conclusions and caveats: Controls significantly exceeded multiple sclerosis patients in normalized Chao1 diversity. Controls had lower frequencies than patients of a few TRBV segments, which included TRBV5-6, TRBV5-1 and TRBV20-1.

The gene calls are TRBV13 and TRBJ2-7; D unresolved. The sequence was collected from a girl aged 10-17 years with multiple sclerosis. Sequenced sample: blood. The CDR3 is CASSLSEISYEQYF. The CDR3 coding sequence is TGTGCCAGCAGCTTAAGCGAGATCTCCTACGAGCAGTACTTC.